This TCR beta chain came from a study of blood T cell repertoires in COVID-19. Clones were read by immunoSEQ multiplex PCR, and TCRdb kept only the in-frame ones, dropping some. The sample yields some 330,000 clones, 86% seen once. Material: PBMCs or T cells enriched from blood (not recorded which). The receptor comes from a man aged 25 to 40 who had recovered from COVID-19.

The CDR3 is CASSQTRGGQYGYTF. In nucleotides, the CDR3 is TGTGCCAGCAGTCAAACAAGGGGGGGACAATATGGCTACACCTTC. The rearrangement joins TRBV6-5 to TRBJ1-2, with D perhaps matching TRBD1 (6 bases). The V and J ends lost 5 bases and 5 bases respectively, with 18 bases between them. Germline CDR1 and CDR2: MNHEY and SVGAGI. CDR3 length equals 15 residues.